The rows below give T cell receptor beta chains drawn from one sample of a study of T-cell reconstitution after alpha-beta-depleted transplantation in children. TCRdb recomputed calls from the PCR reads with MiXCR, one row per CDR3 protein. The sample holds about 4,200 distinct CDR3 sequences, roughly a fifth seen once. The source was PBMCs, mostly from graft donor cells, collected 180 days after TCRalphabeta/CD19-depleted stem cell transplant. These receptors originate from a male patient aged 2-15 years who had a stem cell transplant for acute lymphoblastic leukemia, so the T cells may come from the graft donor. CDR3s include the opening cysteine and the closing phenylalanine or tryptophan. The order of the fields is CDR3 protein, CDR3 DNA, D gene, clone size, V gene, J gene. D genes are given only for firm matches. Size values are once, few and many counts, or a class for expanded clones, and some rows have none.

cdr3_aa: CASSLGLGWGTSYNEQFF
cdr3_nt: TGTGCCAGCAGCCTAGGACTAGGGTGGGGTACCTCCTACAATGAGCAGTTCTTC
d_call: TRBD2
clone_size: many
v_call: TRBV3-1
j_call: TRBJ2-1

cdr3_aa: CASSPFAKNIQYF
cdr3_nt: TGTGCCAGCAGCCCATTCGCCAAAAACATTCAGTACTTC
d_call: -
clone_size: medium-sized
v_call: TRBV7-9
j_call: TRBJ2-4

cdr3_aa: CASSPLGGTYEQYF
cdr3_nt: TGCGCCAGCAGCCCGTTAGGGGGGACCTACGAGCAGTACTTC
d_call: -
clone_size: -
v_call: TRBV5-1
j_call: TRBJ2-7

cdr3_aa: CAIAQGTSSYEQYF
cdr3_nt: TGTGCCATCGCACAGGGGACTAGCTCCTACGAGCAGTACTTC
d_call: -
clone_size: medium-sized
v_call: TRBV7-9
j_call: TRBJ2-7

cdr3_aa: CASSTRGRGWNQPQHF
cdr3_nt: TGTGCCAGCAGCACCAGGGGGCGGGGGTGGAATCAGCCCCAGCATTTT
d_call: TRBD1
clone_size: medium-sized
v_call: TRBV7-2
j_call: TRBJ1-5

cdr3_aa: CASSWGGTGVGETQYF
cdr3_nt: TGTGCCAGCAGCTGGGGGGGGACAGGGGTCGGGGAGACCCAGTACTTC
d_call: TRBD1
clone_size: many
v_call: TRBV5-8
j_call: TRBJ2-5

cdr3_aa: CASSLLTSFYEQYF
cdr3_nt: TGTGCCAGCAGTCTGCTGACTAGCTTCTACGAGCAGTACTTC
d_call: TRBD2
clone_size: many
v_call: TRBV6-5
j_call: TRBJ2-7

cdr3_aa: CASSIRGYQETQYF
cdr3_nt: TGCGCCAGCAGCATCAGAGGGTACCAAGAGACCCAGTACTTC
d_call: -
clone_size: -
v_call: TRBV5-1
j_call: TRBJ2-5

cdr3_aa: CASGANYEQYF
cdr3_nt: TGTGCCTCTGGTGCAAACTACGAGCAGTACTTC
d_call: -
clone_size: medium-sized
v_call: TRBV7-9
j_call: TRBJ2-7

cdr3_aa: CASSPGWGPGGELFF
cdr3_nt: TGTGCCAGCAGCCCTGGGTGGGGGCCAGGCGGGGAGCTGTTTTTT
d_call: -
clone_size: many
v_call: TRBV7-9
j_call: TRBJ2-2

cdr3_aa: CSVGERITDTQYF
cdr3_nt: TGCAGTGTCGGGGAGCGGATCACAGATACGCAGTATTTT
d_call: -
clone_size: medium-sized
v_call: TRBV20-1
j_call: TRBJ2-3

cdr3_aa: CASSFLLSGYTF
cdr3_nt: TGTGCCAGCAGCTTCCTCCTCTCGGGATACACCTTC
d_call: -
clone_size: -
v_call: TRBV5-5
j_call: TRBJ1-2

cdr3_aa: CASSLDRFSFGYAQYF
cdr3_nt: TGTGCCAGCAGCTTAGATCGTTTCTCTTTTGGGTATGCGCAGTATTTT
d_call: -
clone_size: many
v_call: TRBV11-2
j_call: TRBJ2-3